What follows are 30 T cell receptor beta chains derived from one specimen sequenced in a study of beta chain features in type 1 diabetes. cDNA synthesis used the whole RNA isolate, giving expressed TCRB sequences. The method was immunoSEQ multiplex PCR; TCRdb's version includes in-frame clones alone and lacks a portion of them. Among over 300,000 clones, about a tenth were seen once, and the ten largest hold 0.9% to 1.1%. Study-level findings and limits: Among patients with Type 1 diabetes, TCRB CDR3s were moderately but significantly shorter in every one of the four CD4+ subsets.

Their antigen targets remain unknown. Sample: central memory CD4+ T cells from blood. The receptor set was obtained from a man aged 25-45 years with type 1 diabetes.

CDR3 protein: CASSLMAGESPLHF. The DNA of the CDR3 is TGTGCCAGCAGCTTGATGGCAGGGGAGTCACCCCTCCACTTT. The V call is TRBV11-2, the J call TRBJ1-6; a weak D match, TRBD1 (6 bases). The length of the CDR3 is 14 residues. V was cut by 3 bases and J by 10 bases, with 13 bases left in between. From germline, CDR1 is SGHAT and CDR2 FQNNGV.

The V call is TRBV9, the J call TRBJ1-1; D is unclear. Deletions cut 0 bases from V and 6 bases from J, with 9 bases between. CDR1 and CDR2 from the germline V gene are SGDLS and YYNGEE. The CDR3 has 13 residues. The CDR3 sequence: CASSVEPRAEAFF. DNA of the CDR3: TGTGCCAGCAGCGTAGAGCCCCGGGCTGAAGCTTTCTTT.

This clone has only a few counts. This rearrangement joins TRBV4-3 to TRBJ1-1; tentative D call: TRBD1 (6 bases). CDR1 LGHNA and CDR2 YSLEER come from the germline V gene. V dropped 2 bases and J dropped 0 bases, with 10 bases sitting between them. The CDR3 consists of 15 residues. CDR3 nucleotide sequence: TGCGCCAGCAGCCAACAGGGGTTGGTGAACACTGAAGCTTTCTTT. Protein: CASSQQGLVNTEAFF.

This clone was seen only a few times. The chain is built from TRBV9 and TRBJ2-5; 7 nucleotides agree with TRBD1. CDR1 SGDLS and CDR2 YYNGEE come from the germline V gene. The CDR3 has 13 amino acids. V shed 3 bases and J 6 bases; nucleotides not matched to a gene: 5. The CDR3 nucleotides read TGTGCCAGCAGCGGACAGGGATTTCAGACCCAGTACTTC. This translates into CASSGQGFQTQYF.

This chain uses TRBV27 with TRBJ2-3; TRBD1 matches 8 bases. V was clipped by 7 bases and J by 5 bases; unmatched bases: 11. The CDR3 loop spans 15 amino acids. Germline V lookup: CDR1 MNHEY, CDR2 SMNVEV (reference sequence). Here the CDR3 reads CASKRLTTGGDTQYF. The CDR3 DNA follows: TGTGCCAGCAAGAGGCTTACCACAGGGGGAGATACGCAGTATTTT.

This clone occurred a few times. V is TRBV7-6 and J is TRBJ2-5; 10 bases align to TRBD1. V lost 3 bases to trimming and J lost 5 bases; unmatched junction nucleotides: 0. CDR1 is SGHVS, CDR2 FNYEAQ, per germline. CDR3 size: 13 residues. In nucleotides, the CDR3 is TGTGCCAGCAGCTTGACAGGGGGCGAGACCCAGTACTTC. Translation gives CASSLTGGETQYF.

The V and J genes are TRBV10-3 and TRBJ2-3; 11 bases agree with TRBD1. The junction had 6 bases not matched to a gene; V was cut back by 6 bases and J by 4 bases. The V gene's germline CDR1 is ENHRY and CDR2 SYGVKD. The CDR3 has 15 amino acids. CDR3 DNA sequence: TGTGCCATCAGGGGGGACAGGGGGAGCGCAGATACGCAGTATTTT. The encoded protein is CAIRGDRGSADTQYF.

This clone was seen only a few times. The J gene is TRBJ2-3, the V gene TRBV28; 10 bases fit TRBD1. The CDR3 length is 15 residues. Germline CDR1 MDHEN, CDR2 SYDVKM. V lost 11 bases, J lost 3 bases, and 11 bases stayed unmatched. The CDR3 protein is CAGSVGTGETDTQYF. The CDR3 DNA sequence: TGTGCCGGCTCTGTTGGGACAGGGGAAACAGATACGCAGTATTTT. The whole variable domain, remainder taken from reference TRBV28 and TRBJ2-3, is DVKVTQSSRYLVKRTGEKVFLECVQDMDHENMFWYRQDPGLGLRLIYFSYDVKMKEKGDIPEGYSVSREKKERFSLILESASTNQTSMYLCAGSVGTGETDTQYFGPGTRLTVL.

J is TRBJ2-7 and V is TRBV5-8; D is possibly TRBD1 (6 bases). V lost 0 bases and J lost 3, with 19 bases in between. The CDR3 is 17 amino acids. Germline CDR1 and CDR2: SGHTS and YDEGEE. Here the CDR3 reads CASSLGTDPRPVYEQYF. CDR3 nucleotide sequence: TGTGCCAGCAGCTTGGGGACAGACCCCCGACCCGTCTACGAGCAGTACTTC.

This clone was recorded a few times. The V gene is TRBV10-3, the J gene TRBJ1-4; tentative D call: TRBD1 (6 bases). V was clipped by 3 bases and J by 10 bases, with 12 bases between them. Germline V CDR1 and CDR2: ENHRY, SYGVKD. CDR3 size: 13 residues. The CDR3: CAISDRGEGKLFF. As DNA, the CDR3 is TGTGCCATCAGTGACAGGGGTGAGGGAAAACTGTTTTTT.

This clone was observed a few times. In nucleotides, the CDR3 is TGCGCCAGCAGCCAAGAAGACAGGGGGCTCTTCGAGCAGTACTTC. This translates into CASSQEDRGLFEQYF. The chain combines TRBV4-1 with TRBJ2-7; 10 nucleotides align to TRBD1. J lost 6 bases, V lost 0 bases, and 5 bases had no gene match. The CDR3 sequence is 15 residues long. Germline CDR1 and CDR2: MGHRA and YSYEKL.

This clone was detected a few times. This rearrangement joins TRBV18 to TRBJ2-5; possible D gene TRBD1, 6 bases. Germline V lookup: CDR1 KGHSH, CDR2 LQKENI. The CDR3 runs 16 residues. Trimming pared 1 base from V and 2 bases from J, leaving 14 bases between. CDR3 coding DNA: TGTGCCAGCTCACCACGCACCTTCGGACAGCAAGAGACCCAGTACTTC. It yields the protein CASSPRTFGQQETQYF.

The V gene is TRBV7-8, the J gene TRBJ2-5; D gene unclear. TRBJ2-7 matches the DNA end more closely, so the J call is doubtful. The CDR3 spans 14 residues. Per the germline V gene, CDR1 is SGHVS and CDR2 is FQNEAQ. This chain's CDR3 is CASSFSYDGYEQYF. The CDR3 bases are TGTGCCAGCAGCTTTTCCTATGACGGCTACGAGCAGTACTTC.

The rearrangement uses TRBV7-2 and TRBJ2-5; D gene uncertain. The CDR3 is 15 amino acids. The germline gives CDR1 SGHTA, CDR2 FQGNSA. Between the trimmed V and J ends, which lost 1 base and 2 bases, there was a span of 11 bases. The CDR3: CASSLGGRHQETQYF. The CDR3 DNA sequence: TGTGCCAGCAGCTTAGGAGGTAGACATCAAGAGACCCAGTACTTC.

The chain joins TRBV19 to TRBJ1-1; D is perhaps TRBD1 (6 bases). This CDR3 spans 15 amino acids. The V end was cut by 10 bases, the J end by 1 base, with 19 bases between. Germline-derived CDR1 and CDR2 are LNHDA and SQIVND (reference sequence). The CDR3 bases are TGTGCCACCTCAGTGGGGGGCAGGGAGAACACTGAAGCTTTCTTT. Protein sequence: CATSVGGRENTEAFF.

This clone appeared many times. In the same sample, other DNA sequences code for this CDR3. This rearrangement joins TRBV28 to TRBJ1-6, with D unclear. CDR1 and CDR2 from the germline V gene are MDHEN and SYDVKM. The CDR3 is 15 residues long. Trimming left V 1 base short and J 6 bases short, with 10 bases between. CDR3 protein: CASSLSSGGNSPLHF. CDR3 sequence (DNA): TGTGCCAGCAGTTTATCATCGGGCGGTAATTCACCCCTCCACTTT. The full variable domain, completed using reference TRBV28 and TRBJ1-6, is DVKVTQSSRYLVKRTGEKVFLECVQDMDHENMFWYRQDPGLGLRLIYFSYDVKMKEKGDIPEGYSVSREKKERFSLILESASTNQTSMYLCASSLSSGGNSPLHFGNGTRLTVT.

V gene TRBV2 combines with J gene TRBJ2-3; D is perhaps TRBD2 (5 bases). The length of the CDR3 is 14 residues. Germline CDR1 SNHLY, CDR2 FYNNEI. Trimming pared 1 base from V and 2 bases from J, leaving 7 bases between. The CDR3 region is CASSEGTFTDTQYF. CDR3 DNA sequence: TGTGCCAGCAGTGAAGGGACTTTCACAGATACGCAGTATTTT.

There are a few counts of this clone. J is TRBJ1-4 and V is TRBV4-3, with unresolved D. V was clipped by 1 base and J by 7 bases, with 7 bases between them. The CDR3 consists of 13 residues. The germline gives CDR1 LGHNA, CDR2 YSLEER. Here the CDR3 DNA reads TGCGCCAGCAGCCAAGCTCCCGTTGAAAAACTGTTTTTT. This sequence encodes CASSQAPVEKLFF.

The CDR3 sequence is CASSLNRGDGYTF. The CDR3 DNA follows: TGCGCCAGCAGCCTAAACAGAGGGGATGGCTACACCTTC. The genes are TRBV4-3 and TRBJ1-2; TRBD1 is a possible D gene (5 bases). Germline CDR1 is LGHNA and CDR2 is YSLEER. Trimming left V 4 bases short and J 6 bases short, with 12 bases between. This CDR3 contains 13 residues.

The rearrangement links TRBV18 to TRBJ1-2, with D tentatively TRBD1 (6 bases). Germline lookup yields CDR1 KGHSH and CDR2 LQKENI. This CDR3 contains 16 residues. V was pared by 3 bases and J by 4 bases, with 18 bases between. The CDR3 region has the DNA TGTGCCAGCTCACCCAGTACCGGGGGGCTCGTCTATGGCTACACCTTC. Translated: CASSPSTGGLVYGYTF.

This chain uses TRBV6-1 with TRBJ1-5, with a weak D call TRBD1 (5 bases). The germline V gene encodes CDR1 MNHNS and CDR2 SASEGT. The germline V and J ends were trimmed by 1 base and 3 bases, with 10 bases remaining between them. This CDR3 contains 15 residues. The CDR3 sequence is CASSEDPRDNQPQHF. The CDR3 DNA reads as TGTGCCAGCAGTGAAGACCCCAGGGACAATCAGCCCCAGCATTTT.

In its sample, this clone was seen a few times. This sequence joins TRBV7-2 and TRBJ2-3; D unclear. Deletions cut 0 bases from V and 1 base from J, with 8 bases between. This CDR3 is built from 15 residues. Germline V gene lookup returns CDR1 SGHTA and CDR2 FQGNSA. The DNA of the CDR3 is TGTGCCAGCAGCTTAGCCCGGCCGGGCACAGATACGCAGTATTTT. Its protein is CASSLARPGTDTQYF. Full variable domain (remainder filled in from reference TRBV7-2 and TRBJ2-3): GAGVSQSPSNKVTEKGKDVELRCDPISGHTALYWYRQSLGQGLEFLIYFQGNSAPDKSGLPSDRFSAERTGGSVSTLTIQRTQQEDSAVYLCASSLARPGTDTQYFGPGTRLTVL.

This rearrangement joins TRBV9 to TRBJ2-3, with a possible D match to TRBD1 (6 bases). There are 15 residues in the CDR3. Germline V gene lookup returns CDR1 SGDLS and CDR2 YYNGEE. Trimming removed 3 bases from V and 2 bases from J, with 13 bases in between. The CDR3 region has the DNA TGTGCCAGCAGCGCCGAGGGACAAAACACAGATACGCAGTATTTT. It translates to CASSAEGQNTDTQYF.

This clone was counted only a few times. The chain has TRBV10-1 and TRBJ2-3, with no clear D. Germline CDR1 is WNHNN and CDR2 is SYGVQD (reference sequence). V dropped 0 bases and J dropped 9 bases, with 10 bases sitting between them. The CDR3 spans 13 residues. CDR3 in DNA: TGCGCCAGCAGTGAGTCGTGGGCAGCGACGCAGTATTTT. Its protein product is CASSESWAATQYF.

This clone was counted a few times. The chain links TRBV11-2 to TRBJ2-5, with 13 bases aligning to TRBD2. Trimming at V came to 1 base and at J to 5 bases, leaving 10 bases not matched to a gene. Germline V gene sequence: CDR1 SGHAT, CDR2 FQNNGV. The CDR3 runs to 18 residues. The CDR3 spells CASSLVSTSGGVWETQYF. For the CDR3, the DNA is TGTGCCAGCAGCTTAGTCTCAACTAGCGGGGGGGTTTGGGAGACCCAGTACTTC.

V usage is TRBV2 and J usage is TRBJ2-3; 8 positions match TRBD2. The J segment lost 2 bases and the V segment lost 7 bases, leaving 11 bases of the junction unmatched. This CDR3 has 16 amino acids. Germline CDR1 SNHLY, CDR2 FYNNEI. CDR3 in amino acids: CASNRPSGGITDTQYF. In DNA form, the CDR3 reads TGTGCCAGCAACAGGCCCAGCGGGGGAATCACAGATACGCAGTATTTT.

This clone was counted only a few times. The chain uses TRBV6-6 and TRBJ1-3, with D unclear. Germline CDR1 and CDR2: MNHNY and SVGAGI (reference sequence). The CDR3 sequence is 14 residues long. Trimming stripped 6 bases from V and 4 bases from J, with 13 bases between. The CDR3 region is CASSSSGPGNTIYF. The CDR3 DNA reads TGTGCCAGCAGCAGCTCGGGCCCCGGAAACACCATATATTTT.

The chain employs TRBV5-1 and TRBJ2-3, with D possibly being TRBD1 (5 bases). Germline lookup yields CDR1 SGHRS and CDR2 YFSETQ. The V end was cut by 0 bases, the J end by 7 bases, with 18 bases between. The CDR3 has 16 residues. The CDR3 nucleotides are TGCGCCAGCAGCTTGGATACGGGTCTACCAGGGAATACGCAGTATTTT. This encodes CASSLDTGLPGNTQYF.

This clone has only a few counts. This chain links TRBV7-9 with TRBJ2-5; tentatively, D is TRBD1 or TRBD2 (6 bases each). Germline CDR1 is SEHNR and CDR2 is FQNEAQ (reference sequence). This CDR3 is 12 amino acids long. V shed 5 bases and J shed 4 bases, with 8 bases lying between them. CDR3 residues: CASSGGGETQYF. CDR3 DNA: TGTGCCAGCAGCGGAGGGGGAGAGACCCAGTACTTC.

The rearrangement links TRBV7-2 to TRBJ1-6; perhaps TRBD1 as D (5 bases). The CDR3 length is 15 residues. The V end was cut by 3 bases, the J end by 10 bases, with 16 bases between. Germline assignment: CDR1 SGHTA and CDR2 FQGNSA. In DNA form, the CDR3 reads TGTGCCAGCAGCTTGGCTCAACAGGACGGGTCACCCCTCCACTTT. Encoded protein: CASSLAQQDGSPLHF.